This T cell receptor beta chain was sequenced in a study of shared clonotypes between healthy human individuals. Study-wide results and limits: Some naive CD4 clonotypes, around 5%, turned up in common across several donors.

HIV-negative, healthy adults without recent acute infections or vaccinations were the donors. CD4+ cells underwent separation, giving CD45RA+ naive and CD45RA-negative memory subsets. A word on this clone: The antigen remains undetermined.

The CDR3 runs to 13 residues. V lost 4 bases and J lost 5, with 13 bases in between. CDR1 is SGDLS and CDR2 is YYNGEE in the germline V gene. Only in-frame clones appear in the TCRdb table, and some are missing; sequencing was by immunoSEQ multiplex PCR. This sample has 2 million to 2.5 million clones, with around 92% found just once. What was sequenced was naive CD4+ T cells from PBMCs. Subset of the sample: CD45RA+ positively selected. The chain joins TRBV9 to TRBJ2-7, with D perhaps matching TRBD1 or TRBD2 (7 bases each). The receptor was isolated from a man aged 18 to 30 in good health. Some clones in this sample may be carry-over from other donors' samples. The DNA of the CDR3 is TGTGCCAGCAGCCCCCAGGGGGGGGACGAGCAGTACTTC. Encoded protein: CASSPQGGDEQYF.